The 29 T cell receptor beta chains in this list originate from one sample, sequenced in a study of T cell responses to AZD1222 COVID-19 vaccine. TCRdb's copy holds only in-frame clones and misses some; the assay was immunoSEQ multiplex PCR. Of about 110,000 clones in the sample, approximately 92% were seen once. This material consisted of peripheral blood, taken 28 days after the second AZD1222 dose. The receptors derive from an adult who received the AZD1222 COVID-19 vaccine.

This rearrangement joins TRBV5-8 to TRBJ2-7; D remains unclear. V gave up 5 bases and J gave up 3 bases, with 15 bases separating them. Germline-derived CDR1 and CDR2 are SGHTS and YDEGEE. This CDR3 has 14 residues. CDR3 sequence reads: CASRRTAGDYEQYF. The CDR3 DNA sequence: TGTGCCAGCAGGAGAACGGCAGGTGACTACGAGCAGTACTTC.

This clone was detected only once. The chain recombines TRBV5-1 with TRBJ2-7; TRBD1 matches at 8 bases. The CDR3 contains 13 residues. Per the germline V gene, CDR1 is SGHRS and CDR2 is YFSETQ. Trimming at V came to 6 bases and at J to 5 bases, leaving 7 bases not matched to a gene. The CDR3 nucleotides are TGCGCCAGCAAGATGACAGGGGTAGACGAGCAGTACTTC. Protein sequence: CASKMTGVDEQYF.

The gene calls are TRBV10-3 and TRBJ2-5, with a tentative D call TRBD2 (5 bases). V was clipped by 0 bases and J by 6 bases, with 17 bases between them. Germline CDR1 is ENHRY and CDR2 is SYGVKD. CDR3 length: 16 residues. CDR3 sequence reads: CAISESEAAVGKTQYF. DNA for the CDR3: TGTGCCATCAGTGAGTCGGAGGCAGCAGTGGGCAAGACCCAGTACTTC.

V gene TRBV18 combines with J gene TRBJ1-4, with D unresolved. Germline V gives CDR1 KGHSH, CDR2 LQKENI. The CDR3 has 15 amino acids. V lost 4 bases and J 0 bases, leaving 9 bases between the germline ends. The CDR3 reads CASSLNRATNEKLFF. The CDR3 DNA sequence: TGTGCCAGCTCACTGAACAGAGCAACTAATGAAAAACTGTTTTTT.

The V and J genes are TRBV5-1 and TRBJ1-2; D may be TRBD1 (5 bases). CDR1 is SGHRS, CDR2 YFSETQ, per germline. There are 14 residues in the CDR3. Trimming removed 4 bases from V and 1 base from J, with 11 bases in between. CDR3 amino acids: CASSEQGFNYGYTF. CDR3 in DNA: TGCGCCAGCAGCGAGCAGGGTTTTAACTATGGCTACACCTTC.

V is TRBV30 and J is TRBJ1-5; no clear D. Trimming removed 0 bases at V and 6 bases at J, with 15 bases between. Germline CDR1 reads GTSNPN; CDR2 reads SVGIG (reference sequence). CDR3 size: 15 residues. CDR3 nucleotides: TGTGCCTGGAGTGTAATGGTCGGGGTGGGTCAGCCCCAGCATTTT. This sequence encodes CAWSVMVGVGQPQHF.

As concerns this clone: Other DNA sequences in this sample translate to the same CDR3. The chain recombines TRBV4-2 with TRBJ2-5, with D possibly matching TRBD2 (5 bases). Trimming cost V 0 bases and J 4 bases, with 12 bases left between them. There are 15 residues in the CDR3. In germline, CDR1 is LGHNA, CDR2 YNFKEQ. CDR3 bases: TGTGCCAGCAGCCAAGATCGAGGGAGAGGAGAGACCCAGTACTTC. It yields the protein CASSQDRGRGETQYF.

The chain is built from TRBV3-1 (or the pseudogene TRBV3-2) and TRBJ2-7, with D perhaps TRBD2 (6 bases). Per the germline V gene, CDR1 is LGHDT and CDR2 is YNNKEL (reference sequence). The CDR3 is 15 amino acids. Trimming removed 1 base at V and 4 bases at J, with 14 bases between. CDR3 DNA: TGTGCCAGCAGCCAAGCTCCGGGAGCCGAATACGAGCAGTACTTC. Translated, it gives CASSQAPGAEYEQYF.

The rearrangement links TRBV5-6 to TRBJ1-2; possible D gene TRBD1, 5 bases. The CDR3 is made up of 14 amino acids. CDR1 and CDR2 (germline): SGHDT, YYEEEE. V lost 4 bases and J lost 5, with 15 bases in between. The CDR3, as DNA: TGTGCCAGCAGCGATGGGACGGATGGTTATGGCTACACCTTC. It yields the protein CASSDGTDGYGYTF.

The CDR3 region has the DNA TGTGCCAGCAGTTTACCGGTGGGAGGGAACAATGAGCAGTTCTTC. It translates to CASSLPVGGNNEQFF. The genes are TRBV28 and TRBJ2-1, with TRBD2 identical over 7 bases. CDR1 and CDR2 (germline): MDHEN, SYDVKM. Germline trimming cut 2 bases from V and 5 bases from J; bases unmatched to any gene: 6. This CDR3 has 15 residues.

This chain connects TRBV6-5 to TRBJ2-3; 9 nucleotides line up with TRBD2. Germline values: CDR1 MNHEY, CDR2 SVGAGI. V lost 4 bases to trimming and J lost 5 bases; unmatched junction nucleotides: 10. This CDR3 has 16 amino acids. CDR3 protein: CASSSYLAGVGDTQYF. In DNA form, the CDR3 reads TGTGCCAGCAGTTCTTACTTAGCGGGAGTGGGAGATACGCAGTATTTT.

The chain carries TRBV7-2 and TRBJ2-5; maybe TRBD2 (6 bases). Germline V gives CDR1 SGHTA, CDR2 FQGNSA. The CDR3 is 14 amino acids. V gave up 5 bases and J gave up 5 bases, with 15 bases separating them. The CDR3 region has the DNA TGTGCCAGCAGCCCGCAGACTGGGAGGGAGACCCAGTACTTC. Translated: CASSPQTGRETQYF.

The chain links TRBV10-3 to TRBJ2-3; D is unclear. Looked up from germline, CDR1 is ENHRY and CDR2 is SYGVKD. The CDR3 is 11 amino acids. Trimming removed 0 bases at V and 5 bases at J, with 0 bases between. This CDR3 is CAISESDTQYF. For the CDR3, the DNA is TGTGCCATCAGTGAGTCAGATACGCAGTATTTT.

V and J are TRBV15 and TRBJ2-7; unclear D gene. Germline V gene sequence: CDR1 LNHNV, CDR2 YYDKDF (reference sequence). V lost 0 bases and J 3 bases, leaving 12 bases between the germline ends. The CDR3 runs 15 residues. CDR3 loop: CATSRDGEGIYEQYF. In DNA, the CDR3 is TGTGCCACCAGCAGAGATGGGGAAGGTATCTACGAGCAGTACTTC.

The rearrangement links TRBV5-8 to TRBJ2-7; the D gene is possibly TRBD1 (5 bases). The length of the CDR3 is 13 residues. Trimming pared 3 bases from V and 2 bases from J, leaving 9 bases between. CDR1 and CDR2 (germline): SGHTS, YDEGEE. The CDR3 DNA is TGTGCCAGCAGCTCCGACAGCACCTACGAGCAGTACTTC. Translated, it gives CASSSDSTYEQYF.

The V call is TRBV5-4, the J call TRBJ1-2; the D is unclear. The CDR3 is 14 amino acids. Germline V gene sequence: CDR1 SGHNT, CDR2 YYREEE (reference sequence). Deletions cut 5 bases from V and 9 bases from J, with 20 bases between. The CDR3 here is CASSLSDSPARYTF. CDR3 bases: TGTGCCAGCAGTCTTAGTGACTCCCCGGCGCGCTACACCTTC.

The chain is built from TRBV5-1 and TRBJ2-2, with 8 bases lining up with TRBD1. Germline V CDR1 and CDR2: SGHRS, YFSETQ. The CDR3 runs to 16 residues. Losses at the gene ends were 3 bases for V and 3 bases for J; bases not matched to a gene: 7. The CDR3 DNA follows: TGCGCCAGCAGCTGGACCAGGGGGCCTGACACCGGGGAGCTGTTTTTT. Translation: CASSWTRGPDTGELFF.

A single count supports this clone. V is TRBV28 and J is TRBJ2-5, with a weak D call TRBD1 (6 bases). In germline, CDR1 is MDHEN, CDR2 SYDVKM. V lost 2 bases and J lost 2, with 15 bases in between. This CDR3 contains 16 residues. The CDR3 region has the DNA TGTGCCAGCAGTTTACCCGGCAGGGGCAGTCAAGAGACCCAGTACTTC. Encoded protein: CASSLPGRGSQETQYF.

The CDR3 region has the DNA TGTGCCAGTAGTCAGACCGAAACGAACACTGAAGCTTTCTTT. It yields the protein CASSQTETNTEAFF. This chain connects TRBV19 to TRBJ1-1; D is undetermined. The CDR3 covers 14 residues. Germline values: CDR1 LNHDA, CDR2 SQIVND (reference sequence). Trimming left V 5 bases short and J 1 base short, with 11 bases between.

The V and J genes are TRBV25-1 and TRBJ2-3, with D perhaps assigned TRBD1 or TRBD2 (6 bases each). The CDR3 covers 17 residues. From germline, CDR1 is MGHDK and CDR2 SYGVNS. Trimming took 1 base from V and 2 from J, leaving 16 bases between them. In DNA, the CDR3 is TGTGCCAGCAGTGAATCTAAACGGGGGCTCTACACAGATACGCAGTATTTT. Residues: CASSESKRGLYTDTQYF.

The chain carries TRBV19 and TRBJ2-7, with a possible D match to TRBD1 (5 bases). The CDR3 consists of 14 residues. Germline CDR1 LNHDA, CDR2 SQIVND (reference sequence). With 3 bases removed from V and 2 bases from J, the gap between germline ends came to 11 bases. CDR3 nucleotides: TGTGCCAGTAGTATCACAGGTCCGACCTACGAGCAGTACTTC. As protein: CASSITGPTYEQYF. The full variable domain, rest sourced from reference TRBV19 and TRBJ2-7, is DGGITQSPKYLFRKEGQNVTLSCEQNLNHDAMYWYRQDPGQGLRLIYYSQIVNDFQKGDIAEGYSVSREKKESFPLTVTSAQKNPTAFYLCASSITGPTYEQYFGPGTRLTVT.

The chain employs TRBV11-2 and TRBJ2-1; a weak D match, TRBD2 (5 bases). With 4 bases removed from V and 3 bases from J, the gap between germline ends came to 10 bases. Germline V lookup: CDR1 SGHAT, CDR2 FQNNGV. The CDR3 contains 14 residues. The DNA for the CDR3 is TGTGCCAGCAGCTCCCGTGGAGGCTACAATGAGCAGTTCTTC. Translated, it gives CASSSRGGYNEQFF.

The chain carries TRBV4-1 and TRBJ2-3; the D is unclear. CDR3 length: 14 residues. Germline CDR1 MGHRA, CDR2 YSYEKL. V was pared by 0 bases and J by 5 bases, with 9 bases between. CDR3 sequence reads: CASSQDPRIDTQYF. In DNA form, the CDR3 reads TGCGCCAGCAGCCAAGATCCCAGGATAGATACGCAGTATTTT.

V gene TRBV20-1 combines with J gene TRBJ2-7; D not resolved. Trimming removed 0 bases at V and 4 bases at J, with 4 bases between. This CDR3 is 11 amino acids long. Germline V gene lookup returns CDR1 DFQATT and CDR2 SNEGSKA (reference sequence). The CDR3 nucleotides are TGCAGTGCTAGAGAAACTTACGAGCAGTACTTC. This translates into CSARETYEQYF.

This chain's CDR3 is CASSIGQGLFRANTGELFF. CDR3 DNA sequence: TGCGCCAGCAGCATTGGACAGGGGCTGTTTCGCGCGAACACCGGGGAGCTGTTTTTT. The V gene is TRBV5-1, the J gene TRBJ2-2, with TRBD1 identical over 9 bases. CDR1 SGHRS and CDR2 YFSETQ come from the germline V gene. Losses at the gene ends were 4 bases for V and 0 bases for J; bases not matched to a gene: 13. The length of the CDR3 is 19 residues.

This clone appeared once. The chain uses TRBV25-1 and TRBJ2-1; TRBD1 might be the D (6 bases). This CDR3 has 16 residues. Trimming left V 0 bases short and J 1 base short, with 10 bases between. Germline V gene lookup returns CDR1 MGHDK and CDR2 SYGVNS. The CDR3 here is CASSEYSTGSYNEQFF. As DNA, the CDR3 is TGTGCCAGCAGTGAATATTCCACAGGGTCCTACAATGAGCAGTTCTTC.

This chain uses TRBV7-9 with TRBJ1-1; TRBD1 matches at 7 bases. Losses at the gene ends were 5 bases for V and 7 bases for J; bases not matched to a gene: 13. The CDR3 loop spans 15 amino acids. Germline values: CDR1 SEHNR, CDR2 FQNEAQ (reference sequence). The CDR3 here is CASSAPQGYNGEAFF. The CDR3 nucleotides read TGTGCCAGCAGCGCCCCACAGGGGTACAATGGTGAAGCTTTCTTT.

CDR3 nucleotides: TGCGCCAGCAGCCACGATAGCGGATCCTACAATGAGCAGTTCTTC. It translates to CASSHDSGSYNEQFF. This rearrangement joins TRBV5-1 to TRBJ2-1; D is perhaps TRBD2 (6 bases). V was shortened by 4 bases and J by 1 base, with 12 bases between the two germline ends. Germline CDR1 and CDR2: SGHRS and YFSETQ. The CDR3 is 15 amino acids.

This chain links TRBV5-6 with TRBJ2-2; D not resolved. Trimming stripped 4 bases from V and 4 bases from J, with 17 bases between. CDR3 length: 16 amino acids. CDR1 is SGHDT and CDR2 is YYEEEE in the germline V gene. The CDR3 reads CASSQADTEFTGELFF. The CDR3 bases are TGTGCCAGCAGCCAAGCAGACACGGAATTCACCGGGGAGCTGTTTTTT.